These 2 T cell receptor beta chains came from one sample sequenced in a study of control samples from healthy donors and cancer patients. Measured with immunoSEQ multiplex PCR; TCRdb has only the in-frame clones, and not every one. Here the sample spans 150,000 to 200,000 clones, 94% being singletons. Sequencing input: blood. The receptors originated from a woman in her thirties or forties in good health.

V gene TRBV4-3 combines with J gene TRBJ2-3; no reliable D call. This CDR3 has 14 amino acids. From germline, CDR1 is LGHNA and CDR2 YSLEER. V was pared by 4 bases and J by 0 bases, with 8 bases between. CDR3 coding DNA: TGCGCCAGCAGCCCCGGGTACAGCACAGATACGCAGTATTTT. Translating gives CASSPGYSTDTQYF.

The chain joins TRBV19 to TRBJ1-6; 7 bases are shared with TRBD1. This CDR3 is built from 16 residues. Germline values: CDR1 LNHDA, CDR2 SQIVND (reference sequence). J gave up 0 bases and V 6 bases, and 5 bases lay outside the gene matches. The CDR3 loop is CASSQQGRSYNSPLHF. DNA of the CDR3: TGTGCCAGTAGCCAACAGGGGCGCTCCTATAATTCACCCCTCCACTTT.